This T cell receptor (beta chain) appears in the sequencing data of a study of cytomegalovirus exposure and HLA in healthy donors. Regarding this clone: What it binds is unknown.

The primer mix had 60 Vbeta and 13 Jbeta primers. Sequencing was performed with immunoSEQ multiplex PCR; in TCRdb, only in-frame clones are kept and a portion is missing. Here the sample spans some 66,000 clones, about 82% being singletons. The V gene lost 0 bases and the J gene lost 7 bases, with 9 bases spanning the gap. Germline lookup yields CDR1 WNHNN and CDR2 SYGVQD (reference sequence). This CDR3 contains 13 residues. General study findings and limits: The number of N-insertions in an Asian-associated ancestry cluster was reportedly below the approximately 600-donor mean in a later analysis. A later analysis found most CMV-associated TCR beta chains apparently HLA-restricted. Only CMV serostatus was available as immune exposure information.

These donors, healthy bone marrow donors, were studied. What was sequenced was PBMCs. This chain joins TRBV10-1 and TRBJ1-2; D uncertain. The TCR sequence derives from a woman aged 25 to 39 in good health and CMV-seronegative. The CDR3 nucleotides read TGCGCCAGCAGTGAGTCGGGAGGGATTGGCTACACCTTC. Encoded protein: CASSESGGIGYTF.